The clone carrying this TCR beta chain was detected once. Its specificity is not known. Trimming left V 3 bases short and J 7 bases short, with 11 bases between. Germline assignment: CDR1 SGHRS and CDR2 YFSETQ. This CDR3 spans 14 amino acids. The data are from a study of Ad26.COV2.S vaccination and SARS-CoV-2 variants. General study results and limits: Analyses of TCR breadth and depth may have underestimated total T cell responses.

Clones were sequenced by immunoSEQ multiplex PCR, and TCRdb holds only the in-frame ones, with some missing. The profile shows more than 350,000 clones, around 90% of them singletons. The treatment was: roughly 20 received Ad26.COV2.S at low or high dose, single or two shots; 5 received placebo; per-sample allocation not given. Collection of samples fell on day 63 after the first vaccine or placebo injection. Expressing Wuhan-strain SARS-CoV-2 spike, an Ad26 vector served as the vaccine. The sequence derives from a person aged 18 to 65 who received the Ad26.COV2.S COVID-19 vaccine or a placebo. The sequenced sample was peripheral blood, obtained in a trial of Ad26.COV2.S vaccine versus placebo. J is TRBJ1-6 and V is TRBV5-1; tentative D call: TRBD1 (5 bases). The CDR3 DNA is TGCGCCAGCAGCTCCGGGACGCAAAATTCACCCCTCCACTTT. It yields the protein CASSSGTQNSPLHF.